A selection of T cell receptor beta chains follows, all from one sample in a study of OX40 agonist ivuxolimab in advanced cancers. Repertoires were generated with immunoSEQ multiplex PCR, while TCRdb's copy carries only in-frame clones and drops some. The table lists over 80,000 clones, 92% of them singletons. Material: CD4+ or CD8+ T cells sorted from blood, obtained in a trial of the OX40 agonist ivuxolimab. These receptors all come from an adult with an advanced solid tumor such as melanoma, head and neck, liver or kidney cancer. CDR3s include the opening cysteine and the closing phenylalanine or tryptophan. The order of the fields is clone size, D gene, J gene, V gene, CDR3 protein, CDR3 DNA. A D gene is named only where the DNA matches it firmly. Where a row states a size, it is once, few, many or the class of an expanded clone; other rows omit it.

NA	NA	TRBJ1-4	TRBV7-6	CASSRSEKLFF	TGTGCCAGCAGCCGATCTGAAAAACTGTTTTTT
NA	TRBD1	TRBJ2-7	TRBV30	CAWGTGGFYEQYF	TGTGCCTGGGGGACAGGGGGCTTTTACGAGCAGTACTTC
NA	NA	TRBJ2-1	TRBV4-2	CASSQHRDTPEQFF	TGTGCCAGCAGCCAACACCGGGACACCCCTGAGCAGTTCTTC
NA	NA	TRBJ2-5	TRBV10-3	CAITSSPVETQYF	TGTGCCATCACGAGCAGCCCGGTAGAGACCCAGTACTTC
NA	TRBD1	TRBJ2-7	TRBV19	CATRDRGTYEQYF	TGTGCCACCCGGGACAGGGGGACTTACGAGCAGTACTTC
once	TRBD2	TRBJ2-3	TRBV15	CATSIAGARTDTQYF	TGTGCCACCAGCATAGCGGGAGCGCGCACAGATACGCAGTATTTT
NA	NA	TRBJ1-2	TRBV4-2	CASSQDWGAEGGYTF	TGTGCCAGCAGCCAAGATTGGGGGGCGGAAGGTGGCTACACCTTC
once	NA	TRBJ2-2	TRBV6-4	CASRAAANTGELFF	TGTGCCAGCCGTGCCGCAGCGAACACCGGGGAGCTGTTTTTT
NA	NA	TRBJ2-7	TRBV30	CAWSKGGDSYEQYF	TGTGCCTGGAGTAAAGGAGGGGACTCCTACGAGCAGTACTTC
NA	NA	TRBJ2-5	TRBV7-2	CASSLGPIVGTQYF	TGTGCCAGCAGCTTAGGGCCAATAGTGGGGACCCAGTACTTC
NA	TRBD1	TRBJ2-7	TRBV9	CASSVAAGGFYEQYF	TGTGCCAGCAGCGTAGCGGCAGGGGGTTTCTACGAGCAGTACTTC
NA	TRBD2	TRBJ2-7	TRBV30	CAWSVGRERNQYF	TGTGCCTGGAGTGTTGGGCGGGAGCGAAATCAGTACTTC
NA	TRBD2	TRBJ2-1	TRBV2	CASSLRTSGNEQFF	TGTGCCAGCAGTTTACGGACTAGCGGCAATGAGCAGTTCTTC
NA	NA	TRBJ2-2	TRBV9	CASSVGAAGHTGELFF	TGTGCCAGCAGCGTAGGAGCTGCGGGTCACACCGGGGAGCTGTTTTTT
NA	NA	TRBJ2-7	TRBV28	CASGGFYEQYF	TGTGCCAGTGGCGGTTTTTACGAGCAGTACTTC
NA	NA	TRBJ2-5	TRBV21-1	CASSRQGGVETQYF	TGTGCCAGCAGCCGCCAAGGGGGGGTAGAGACCCAGTACTTC
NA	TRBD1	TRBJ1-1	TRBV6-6	CASRRQGAGTEAFF	TGTGCCAGCAGAAGACAGGGGGCAGGGACTGAAGCTTTCTTT
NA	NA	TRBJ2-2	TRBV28	CASNQMNTGELFF	TGTGCCAGCAATCAGATGAACACCGGGGAGCTGTTTTTT
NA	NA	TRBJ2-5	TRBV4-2	CASSQDLTLGGETQYF	TGTGCCAGCAGCCAAGATTTAACGTTGGGGGGAGAGACCCAGTACTTC
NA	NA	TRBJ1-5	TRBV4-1	CASSQGWGGNQPQHF	TGCGCCAGCAGCCAAGGTTGGGGGGGCAATCAGCCCCAGCATTTT
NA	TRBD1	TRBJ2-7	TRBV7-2	CASSLGQVSWEQYF	TGTGCCAGCAGCTTGGGACAGGTCTCTTGGGAGCAGTACTTC
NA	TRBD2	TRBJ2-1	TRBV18	CASSPPGGLLAGGPGEQFF	TGTGCCAGCTCACCGCCAGGGGGCTTGTTAGCGGGAGGGCCAGGTGAGCAGTTCTTC
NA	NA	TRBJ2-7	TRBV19	CASSKAGYPYEQYF	TGTGCCAGTAGTAAGGCAGGGTACCCCTACGAGCAGTACTTC
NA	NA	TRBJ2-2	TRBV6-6	CASSYSIKNTGELFF	TGTGCCAGCAGTTACTCGATTAAGAACACCGGGGAGCTGTTTTTT
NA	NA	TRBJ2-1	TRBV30	CAWSVGQGRNEQFF	TGTGCCTGGAGTGTAGGGCAGGGGCGTAATGAGCAGTTCTTC
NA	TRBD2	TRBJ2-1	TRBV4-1	CASRLTPGRAGEQFF	TGCGCCAGCAGACTTACCCCCGGGAGGGCCGGTGAGCAGTTCTTC
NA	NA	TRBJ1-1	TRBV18	CASSPTPGDAFF	TGTGCCAGCTCACCGACCCCGGGTGATGCTTTCTTT
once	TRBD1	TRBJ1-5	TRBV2	CASSWTGNQPQHF	TGTGCCAGCAGTTGGACAGGGAATCAGCCCCAGCATTTT
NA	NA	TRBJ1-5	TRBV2	CAASRGLNQPQHF	TGTGCCGCGTCGAGGGGTCTCAATCAGCCCCAGCATTTT
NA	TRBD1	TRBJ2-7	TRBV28	CASRRDRGRTYEQYF	TGTGCCAGCAGACGGGACAGGGGAAGAACCTACGAGCAGTACTTC
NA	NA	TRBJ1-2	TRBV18	CASSPSRNYGYTF	TGTGCCAGCTCACCATCTAGAAACTATGGCTACACCTTC
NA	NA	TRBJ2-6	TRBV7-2	CASSQSQGTGANVLTF	TGTGCCAGCAGCCAGAGCCAGGGGACCGGGGCCAACGTCCTGACTTTC
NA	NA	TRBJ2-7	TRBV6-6	CASSYGRGAPTYEQYF	TGTGCCAGCAGTTACGGTCGAGGGGCTCCGACCTACGAGCAGTACTTC
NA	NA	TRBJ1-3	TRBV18	CASSLVSGNTIYF	TGTGCCAGCTCTCTTGTCTCTGGAAACACCATATATTTT
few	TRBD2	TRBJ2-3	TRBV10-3	CATGTGLAQTDTQYF	TGTGCCACCGGAACGGGACTAGCCCAAACAGATACGCAGTATTTT
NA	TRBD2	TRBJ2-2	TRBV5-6	CASSSYSGSTGELFF	TGTGCCAGCAGCTCATATAGCGGGAGCACCGGGGAGCTGTTTTTT
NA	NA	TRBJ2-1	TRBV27	CASSGGLGRGNEQFF	TGTGCCAGCAGTGGCGGGTTAGGGCGGGGCAATGAGCAGTTCTTC
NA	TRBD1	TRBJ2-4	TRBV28	CASSGTGRDIQYF	TGTGCCAGCAGTGGGACAGGGCGGGACATTCAGTACTTC
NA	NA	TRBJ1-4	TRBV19	CASSPRATNEKLFF	TGTGCCAGTAGTCCCCGGGCAACTAATGAAAAACTGTTTTTT
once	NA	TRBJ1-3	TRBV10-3	CAISELKSSGNTIYF	TGTGCCATCAGTGAGTTAAAGAGCTCTGGAAACACCATATATTTT
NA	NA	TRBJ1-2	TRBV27	CAPAGQCHGYTF	TGTGCCCCGGCAGGTCAATGTCATGGCTACACCTTC
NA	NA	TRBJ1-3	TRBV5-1	CASSGTTGFAGNTIYF	TGCGCCAGCAGCGGGACTACAGGGTTCGCTGGAAACACCATATATTTT
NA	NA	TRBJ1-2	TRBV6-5	CASSQQGYYGYTF	TGTGCCAGCAGCCAACAGGGATACTATGGCTACACCTTC
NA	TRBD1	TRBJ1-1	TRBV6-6	CASTQLDRGKAEAFF	TGTGCCAGCACCCAATTAGACAGGGGGAAGGCTGAAGCTTTCTTT
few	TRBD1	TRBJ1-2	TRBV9	CASSVGPRQGAEEDGYTF	TGTGCCAGCAGCGTAGGTCCCAGACAGGGGGCTGAAGAGGATGGCTACACCTTC
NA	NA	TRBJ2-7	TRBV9	CASSVMSGPLGEQYF	TGTGCCAGCAGCGTAATGAGCGGACCCCTAGGCGAGCAGTACTTC
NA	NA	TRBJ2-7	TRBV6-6	CASSPRGVDEQYF	TGTGCCAGCAGCCCCCGCGGGGTCGACGAGCAGTACTTC
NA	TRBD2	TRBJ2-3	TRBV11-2	CASSQYPSGRAFTDTQYF	TGTGCCAGCAGCCAGTACCCTAGCGGGAGGGCCTTCACAGATACGCAGTATTTT
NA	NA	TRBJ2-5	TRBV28	CASRGGVLQETQYF	TGTGCCAGCAGGGGTGGAGTCCTCCAAGAGACCCAGTACTTC
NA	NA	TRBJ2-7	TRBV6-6	CASSDSGGSAYEQYF	TGTGCCAGCAGTGACTCGGGCGGGTCCGCCTACGAGCAGTACTTC
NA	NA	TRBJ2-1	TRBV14	CASSHGLYNEQFF	TGTGCCAGCAGCCACGGACTATACAATGAGCAGTTCTTC
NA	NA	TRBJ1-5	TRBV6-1	CASRLIGDSNQPQHF	TGTGCCAGCAGATTGATCGGGGATAGCAATCAGCCCCAGCATTTT
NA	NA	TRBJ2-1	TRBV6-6	CASSRGTNYNEQFF	TGTGCCAGCAGCCGCGGGACGAACTACAATGAGCAGTTCTTC